The sequence of this T cell receptor (beta chain) was determined in a study of regulatory T cells in long-lasting Graves disease. Arm-PCR of CDR3 regions with iRepertoire HTBI primers generated TCR beta libraries. TCRdb independently ran MiXCR on the multiplex PCR reads; one entry per CDR3 protein. The sample has hundreds of thousands of distinct CDR3 sequences; 15% are singletons. CDR1 and CDR2 (germline): LNHDA, SQIVND (reference sequence). The junction had 5 bases not matched to a gene; V was cut back by 3 bases and J by 3 bases. The CDR3 runs 15 residues. The time point here: newly diagnosed GD, antithyroid drugs for less than 3 months. There was RNA extracted from PBMCs, and the TCR library was made from it. This sample was also put to use in a study of T cells in Graves' hyperthyroidism and ophthalmopathy. That source reports: Ophthalmopathy got predicted by the model a median around six months before its onset.

This clonotype was sampled from a woman in her thirties or forties with Graves disease. Sequenced material: peripheral blood mononuclear cells (PBMCs), taken at new diagnosis, from a patient treated with antithyroid drugs. The chain couples TRBV19 to TRBJ2-1; 7 bases are a match to TRBD2. The CDR3 region is CASSIRLADYNEQFF. The CDR3 DNA follows: TGTGCCAGTAGTATCCGGCTAGCGGACTACAATGAGCAGTTCTTC.